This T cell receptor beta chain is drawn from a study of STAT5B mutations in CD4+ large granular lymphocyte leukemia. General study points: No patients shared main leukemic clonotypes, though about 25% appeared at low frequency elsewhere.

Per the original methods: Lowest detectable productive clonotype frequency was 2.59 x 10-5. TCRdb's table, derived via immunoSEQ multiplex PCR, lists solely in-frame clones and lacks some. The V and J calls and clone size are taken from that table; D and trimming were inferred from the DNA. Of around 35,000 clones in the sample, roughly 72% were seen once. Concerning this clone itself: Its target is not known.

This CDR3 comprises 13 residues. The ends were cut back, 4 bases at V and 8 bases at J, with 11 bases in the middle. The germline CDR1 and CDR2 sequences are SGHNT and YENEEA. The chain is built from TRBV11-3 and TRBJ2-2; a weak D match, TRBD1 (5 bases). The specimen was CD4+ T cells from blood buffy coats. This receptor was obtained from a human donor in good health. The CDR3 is CASSSRVSGELFF. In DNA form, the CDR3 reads TGTGCCAGCAGCTCCAGGGTCTCAGGGGAGCTGTTTTTT.